One and the same sample provided the 8 T cell receptor beta chains below, sequenced in a study of lymphopenia after photon versus proton radiotherapy. The repertoire was sequenced with immunoSEQ multiplex PCR; TCRdb's copy has only in-frame clones and lacks some. The repertoire holds tens of thousands of clones, roughly 92% seen once, with roughly 15% in the top ten. The specimen was peripheral blood, collected from a patient treated with photon-based radiotherapy. The receptors stem from a man aged 60-69 years with cholangiocarcinoma.

This clone was detected a few times. V usage is TRBV6-1 and J usage is TRBJ2-6; D might be TRBD1 (6 bases). Per the germline V gene, CDR1 is MNHNS and CDR2 is SASEGT. Trimming stripped 8 bases from V and 0 bases from J, with 11 bases between. The CDR3 loop spans 15 amino acids. CDR3 region: CASRDIPSGANVLTF. CDR3 DNA: TGTGCCAGCCGGGACATCCCCTCTGGGGCCAACGTCCTGACTTTC.

The rearrangement joins TRBV19 to TRBJ2-1, with D possibly being TRBD2 (6 bases). Germline V gene lookup returns CDR1 LNHDA and CDR2 SQIVND (reference sequence). Trimming cost V 4 bases and J 8 bases, with 15 bases left between them. The CDR3 has 14 residues. CDR3 loop: CASSTRGNPDEQFF. In DNA form, the CDR3 reads TGTGCCAGTAGTACTCGGGGGAATCCGGATGAGCAGTTCTTC.

V and J are TRBV7-2 and TRBJ2-7; D may match TRBD1 or TRBD2 (6 bases each). There are 15 residues in the CDR3. Germline V gene sequence: CDR1 SGHTA, CDR2 FQGNSA. Trimming stripped 0 bases from V and 0 bases from J, with 9 bases between. The CDR3 sequence is CASSLAGGHSYEQYF. CDR3 DNA: TGTGCCAGCAGCTTAGCGGGGGGCCACTCCTACGAGCAGTACTTC.

The V and J genes are TRBV11-3 and TRBJ2-3; TRBD1 is a possible D gene (5 bases). V was shortened by 5 bases and J by 0 bases, with 9 bases between the two germline ends. The germline gives CDR1 SGHNT, CDR2 YENEEA. CDR3 length: 14 residues. CDR3: CASSADRSTDTQYF. Here the CDR3 DNA reads TGTGCCAGCAGCGCCGACAGAAGCACAGATACGCAGTATTTT.

J is TRBJ2-7 and V is TRBV6-6, with D maybe TRBD2 (6 bases). V lost 6 bases and J 0 bases, leaving 15 bases between the germline ends. The germline CDR1 and CDR2 sequences are MNHNY and SVGAGI (reference sequence). CDR3 size: 15 residues. The CDR3 here is CASSSPAGLSYEQYF. CDR3 nucleotides: TGTGCCAGCAGCTCCCCGGCGGGGCTCTCCTACGAGCAGTACTTC.

This chain uses TRBV27 with TRBJ1-1; the D gene is possibly TRBD1 (6 bases). The CDR3 is made up of 12 amino acids. Germline CDR1 MNHEY, CDR2 SMNVEV (reference sequence). V lost 5 bases to trimming and J lost 5 bases, with 9 bases between them. DNA of the CDR3: TGTGCCAGCAGTAAGGGGGAAACTGAAGCTTTCTTT. Encoded protein: CASSKGETEAFF.

The J gene is TRBJ1-5, the V gene TRBV6-9; the D is unclear. The germline V gene encodes CDR1 MNHGY and CDR2 SVAAGI. The ends were cut back, 11 bases at V and 4 bases at J, with 21 bases in the middle. The CDR3 extends over 15 amino acids. CDR3 nucleotides: TGTGCCCAGCAGCCGCCTTTTTGGGTAAATCAGCCCCAGCATTTT. Protein: CAQQPPFWVNQPQHF.

This sequence joins TRBV5-4 and TRBJ2-5, with D unclear. Trimming stripped 0 bases from V and 5 bases from J, with 8 bases between. The CDR3 is 13 amino acids. CDR1 is SGHNT and CDR2 is YYREEE in the germline V gene (reference sequence). In nucleotides, the CDR3 is TGTGCCAGCAGCTTGGCCGCGCCGGAGACCCAGTACTTC. Translation gives CASSLAAPETQYF.